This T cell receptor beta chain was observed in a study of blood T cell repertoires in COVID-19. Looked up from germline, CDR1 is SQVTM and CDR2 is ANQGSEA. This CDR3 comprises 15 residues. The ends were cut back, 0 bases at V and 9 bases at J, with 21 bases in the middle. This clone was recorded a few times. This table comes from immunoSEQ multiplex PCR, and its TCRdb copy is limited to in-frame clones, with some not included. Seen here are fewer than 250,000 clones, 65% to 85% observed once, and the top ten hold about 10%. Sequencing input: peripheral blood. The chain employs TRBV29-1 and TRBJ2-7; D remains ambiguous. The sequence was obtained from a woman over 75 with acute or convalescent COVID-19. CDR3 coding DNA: TGCAGCGTTGAAGACCCTCTAAGACCCGGTGCAGGGCAGTACTTC. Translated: CSVEDPLRPGAGQYF.